The rows below give T cell receptor beta chains drawn from one sample of a study of breast tumors, draining lymph nodes, adjacent tissues. TCRdb redid the calling of the multiplex PCR reads with MiXCR, one entry per CDR3 protein. The data hold around 130,000 distinct CDR3 sequences, with 21% observed a single time. The specimen sequenced was axillary lymph node tissue. The origin of the receptors is a female donor with breast cancer. Some clones in this sample may be carry-over from other donors' samples. Both conserved end residues are part of each CDR3. A D gene is named only where the DNA matches it firmly. A clone size is listed for some rows: how often the clone was seen (once, few, many), or a class if it is expanded.

V gene	clone size	D gene	J gene	CDR3 DNA	CDR3 protein
TRBV20-1	NA	NA	TRBJ2-1	TGCAGTGCTAGGATAATTGCGACAGGAGCATACAGTGAGCAGTTCTTC	CSARIIATGAYSEQFF
TRBV30	many	TRBD2	TRBJ2-3	TGTGCCTGGAGTAGGAGAACTAGCGGTTTCACAGATACGCAGTATTTT	CAWSRRTSGFTDTQYF
TRBV11-2	many	TRBD2	TRBJ2-1	TGTGCCAGCAGCTCCTTGGGCAGGGGTGCTAGCGGGAGATCGGAGCAGTTCTTC	CASSSLGRGASGRSEQFF
TRBV20-1	many	TRBD2	TRBJ2-1	TGCAGTGCTAGAGGGCCTCCTAGCGGGAGGGCCTCTTTCTACAATGAGCAGTTCTTC	CSARGPPSGRASFYNEQFF
TRBV9	many	TRBD1	TRBJ2-1	TGTGCCAGCAGCGTATCAGACAGGGTGGCCAATGAGCAGTTCTTC	CASSVSDRVANEQFF
TRBV18	many	TRBD1	TRBJ1-6	TGTGCCAGCTCGACAGGGGATTCACCCCTCCACTTT	CASSTGDSPLHF
TRBV18	many	NA	TRBJ1-5	TGTGCCAGCTCACCCCAGGGACCGAGCAATCAGCCCCAGCATTTT	CASSPQGPSNQPQHF
TRBV2	many	TRBD1	TRBJ2-7	TGTGCCAGCGAAAGGTGGGACAGGGTCTACGAGCAGTACTTC	CASERWDRVYEQYF
TRBV9	many	TRBD2	TRBJ2-1	TGTGCCAGCAGCGTAGATCTAGCGGTCGGAGGGGAGCAGTTCTTC	CASSVDLAVGGEQFF
TRBV19	many	NA	TRBJ2-1	TGTGCCAGTAGTATAGCGGGTTACAATGAGCAGTTCTTC	CASSIAGYNEQFF
TRBV5-4	NA	NA	TRBJ2-1	TGTGCCAGCAGCTTGAAACGGGGGCGGGGGAATGAGCAGTTCTTC	CASSLKRGRGNEQFF
TRBV20-1	NA	TRBD2	TRBJ2-4	TGCAGTGCTAATCGACTAGCGGGAGGGCCAATCATTCAGTACTTC	CSANRLAGGPIIQYF
TRBV12-3/TRBV12-4	few	NA	TRBJ1-2	TGTGCCAGCAGTTTAGCGCTATGGACTGGGGAGGGCTACGCCTTC	CASSLALWTGEGYAF
TRBV10-2	many	NA	TRBJ2-7	TGCGCCAGCAGTGATCCCATTCCAACTAGCATGGGGAATTATTACGAGCAGTACTTC	CASSDPIPTSMGNYYEQYF
TRBV20-1	once	NA	TRBJ2-7	TGCGGTGCTAGTTCGCGCGTCTACGAGCAGTACTTC	CGASSRVYEQYF
TRBV5-1	many	TRBD2	TRBJ2-3	TGCGCCAGCAGGGGGCTAGCGGGACCCACAGATACGCAGTATTTT	CASRGLAGPTDTQYF
TRBV28	few	NA	TRBJ2-2	TGTGCTGTACTGACGGGGAACACCGGGGAGCTGTTTTTT	CAVLTGNTGELFF
TRBV20-1	many	TRBD2	TRBJ2-3	TGCAGTGCTAGCGGGAGGGGTACGCAGTATTTT	CSASGRGTQYF
TRBV7-6	many	NA	TRBJ2-7	TGTGCCAGCAGCCCGAACCCCGGGACGACCGTTTCACTCTCCTACGAGCAGTACTTC	CASSPNPGTTVSLSYEQYF
TRBV7-8	many	NA	TRBJ2-1	TGTGCCAGCAGCAACTACAATGAGCAGTTCTTC	CASSNYNEQFF
TRBV4-1	many	NA	TRBJ2-1	TGCGCCAGCAGCCCAGGAATTGGGGGTGTGAGCTCCTACAATGAGCAGTTCTTC	CASSPGIGGVSSYNEQFF
TRBV20-1	many	TRBD1	TRBJ2-1	TGCAGTGCTAGTCCAGGGGGTTGGGATGAGCAGTTCTTC	CSASPGGWDEQFF
TRBV7-3	many	TRBD2	TRBJ2-1	TGTGCCAGCAGCTTAAGGCCTAGCGGGAGCAATGAGCAGTTCTTC	CASSLRPSGSNEQFF
TRBV3-1	NA	TRBD2	TRBJ2-5	TGTGCCAGCAGCCAGGGCCGTCGAGGGCGAGCGGGAAGACGAGAGACCCAGTACTTC	CASSQGRRGRAGRRETQYF
TRBV28	NA	TRBD1	TRBJ1-2	TGTGCCAGCAGCCGGGGACAGGGCGGGTGGAATGGCTACACCTTC	CASSRGQGGWNGYTF
TRBV7-8	NA	TRBD1	TRBJ2-4	TGTGCCAGCAGCTTAGGACAGGGGAGTACTCAGTACTTC	CASSLGQGSTQYF
TRBV7-6	many	NA	TRBJ2-7	TGTGCCAGCAGCTTAGGGGGGGGAGGGACAAAAGCTGAGCAGTACTTC	CASSLGGGGTKAEQYF
TRBV4-1	many	TRBD2	TRBJ2-1	TGCGCCAGCAGCCAAGAACCAGCGGGGGCTTCATACAATGAGCAGTTCTTC	CASSQEPAGASYNEQFF
TRBV3-1	few	TRBD1	TRBJ1-3	TGTGCCAGCAGATCTGAGGGGGCCGGGAGACACACCATATATTTT	CASRSEGAGRHTIYF
TRBV5-4	many	TRBD2	TRBJ2-7	TGTGCCAGCAGCTTTATGACTAGCGGCACCTACGAGCAGTACTTC	CASSFMTSGTYEQYF
TRBV12-3/TRBV12-4	many	NA	TRBJ2-1	TGTGCGGCAGGGCAGACCTACAATGAGCAGTTCTTC	CAAGQTYNEQFF
TRBV6-5	NA	TRBD1	TRBJ1-1	TGTGCCAGCAGTTACTCGAGGACAGGGAACACTGAAGCTTTCTTT	CASSYSRTGNTEAFF
TRBV27	many	TRBD1	TRBJ1-6	TGTGCCAGCAGTTGGACAGGGGCCGGGTCACCCCTCCACTTT	CASSWTGAGSPLHF
TRBV6-6	many	NA	TRBJ2-5	TGTGCCAGCAGTTTAAATAGCGAAGAGACCCAGTACTTC	CASSLNSEETQYF
TRBV20-1	many	TRBD1	TRBJ2-7	TGCAGTGCTAGAGAATGGGACAGCCCCTACGAGCAGTACTTC	CSAREWDSPYEQYF
TRBV7-6	many	NA	TRBJ2-5	TGTGCCAGCAGCCTTGTTGAGGGAGAGACCCAGTACTTC	CASSLVEGETQYF